This entry concerns a single T cell receptor (beta chain). In the same sample, other DNA sequences code for this CDR3. The record originates from a study of blood T cell repertoires in COVID-19. For the study at large: Both acute and convalescent COVID-19 samples were obtained from the United States, Italy and Spain. T cells, B-cell-depleted T cells, or PBMCs supplied cDNA or gDNA.

The CDR3 contains 14 residues. In germline, CDR1 is LNHDA, CDR2 SQIVND (reference sequence). Trimming stripped 3 bases from V and 0 bases from J, with 8 bases between. As originally analysed: Amplifying reference gene primers gave estimates of nucleated cell counts. Method: immunoSEQ multiplex PCR; TCRdb's copy keeps in-frame clones and lacks some. The DNA was the basis for D and trimming; V, J and clone size are from that table. The table has 150,000 to 200,000 clones, roughly 80% seen once. The sequence was obtained from a woman aged 25 to 45 with acute or convalescent COVID-19. The sequencing sample was made of peripheral blood. The rearrangement joins TRBV19 to TRBJ1-1; D gene ambiguous. CDR3 loop: CASSIRGMNTEAFF. The DNA of the CDR3 is TGTGCCAGTAGTATTCGCGGCATGAACACTGAAGCTTTCTTT. The full variable domain, with the rest looked up from reference TRBV19 and TRBJ1-1, is DGGITQSPKYLFRKEGQNVTLSCEQNLNHDAMYWYRQDPGQGLRLIYYSQIVNDFQKGDIAEGYSVSREKKESFPLTVTSAQKNPTAFYLCASSIRGMNTEAFFGQGTRLTVV.